This is a list of T cell receptor beta chains from one sample in a study of human thymus T cells. Some clones are missing from TCRdb's copy, which holds only in-frame ones; the method was immunoSEQ multiplex PCR. This sample has some 44,000 clones, with over 90% found just once. Sequences were obtained from blood. The receptors were gathered from a girl in the first two years of life with a congenital heart defect but otherwise immunologically healthy. Each CDR3 is given with its conserved first and last residue. D genes are given only for firm matches. Not every row has a clone size; where given, it reads once, few, many or a size class.

j_call v_call clone_size d_call cdr3_aa cdr3_nt
TRBJ1-2 TRBV25-1 . . CASSEYKQPYGYTF TGTGCCAGCAGTGAATATAAACAGCCCTATGGCTACACCTTC
TRBJ2-3 TRBV5-1 . . CASSFLGADTQYF TGCGCCAGCAGCTTTTTGGGGGCAGATACGCAGTATTTT
TRBJ2-7 TRBV4-1 . . CASSQVNREQGLYYEQYF TGCGCCAGCAGCCAAGTTAACAGGGAACAGGGTCTCTACTACGAGCAGTACTTC
TRBJ1-2 TRBV30 . TRBD1 CAWSVRTGYGYTF TGTGCCTGGAGTGTACGGACAGGATATGGCTACACCTTC
TRBJ2-1 TRBV2 . TRBD1 CASSPRQGQDTEQFF TGTGCCAGCAGTCCGCGACAGGGCCAGGATACTGAGCAGTTCTTC
TRBJ1-4 TRBV19 . . CASSIVTGANEKLFF TGTGCCAGTAGTATAGTAACAGGCGCTAATGAAAAACTGTTTTTT
TRBJ2-3 TRBV7-9 . TRBD1 CASSSGQGATDTQYF TGTGCCAGCAGCTCCGGACAGGGGGCAACAGATACGCAGTATTTT
TRBJ2-5 TRBV5-8 once . CASSPRIVIVGEGETQYF TGTGCCAGCAGCCCGCGGATCGTGATCGTGGGAGAGGGCGAGACCCAGTACTTC
TRBJ2-1 TRBV2 . TRBD2 CASSEARVRLGTSGRLISYNEQFF TGTGCCAGCAGTGAAGCGCGGGTACGCCTTGGAACTAGCGGGAGGCTAATCTCCTACAATGAGCAGTTCTTC
TRBJ1-1 TRBV30 . . CAWSVLTGTEAFF TGTGCCTGGAGTGTACTTACGGGGACTGAAGCTTTCTTT
TRBJ2-3 TRBV19 . . CASSIVRGGDTQYF TGTGCCAGTAGTATCGTCAGAGGGGGAGATACGCAGTATTTT
TRBJ2-2 TRBV5-4 . . CASSSPGTSGAGELFF TGTGCCAGCAGCTCGCCGGGGACCTCTGGCGCCGGGGAGCTGTTTTTT
TRBJ1-3 TRBV2 . . CASRQEISGNTIYF TGTGCCAGCAGACAGGAGATCTCTGGAAACACCATATATTTT
TRBJ2-1 TRBV7-2 . TRBD2 CASRRTRANEQFF TGTGCCAGCAGGCGGACTAGGGCCAATGAGCAGTTCTTC
TRBJ1-2 TRBV6-5 . . CASSYSGEAGYGYTF TGTGCCAGCAGTTACTCAGGGGAAGCGGGCTATGGCTACACCTTC
TRBJ2-7 TRBV7-9 . TRBD2 CASSPWGSGAYEQYF TGTGCCAGCAGCCCCTGGGGTAGCGGGGCCTACGAGCAGTACTTC
TRBJ2-2 TRBV5-1 . . CASSLARSLNTGELFF TGCGCCAGCAGCTTGGCCCGCTCCTTAAACACCGGGGAGCTGTTTTTT
TRBJ2-3 TRBV9 . . CASSVEARGRLDTQYF TGTGCCAGCAGCGTAGAGGCCAGGGGGAGGCTTGATACGCAGTATTTT
TRBJ2-7 TRBV29-1 . TRBD2 CSVGVAGSEQYF TGCAGCGTTGGCGTAGCGGGAAGCGAGCAGTACTTC
TRBJ2-2 TRBV18 . . CASSPSIQGPNTGELFF TGTGCCAGCTCACCGTCAATCCAGGGCCCTAACACCGGGGAGCTGTTTTTT
TRBJ2-3 TRBV7-2 . TRBD2 CASSPRALAGTSTDTQYF TGTGCCAGCAGCCCAAGAGCGCTAGCGGGCACTAGCACAGATACGCAGTATTTT
TRBJ2-5 TRBV19 . TRBD1 CASSKTGQETQYF TGTGCCAGTAGTAAGACAGGGCAAGAGACCCAGTACTTC
TRBJ2-5 TRBV9 . . CASSGPPGGIQETQYF TGTGCCAGCAGCGGGCCTCCCGGCGGGATTCAAGAGACCCAGTACTTC
TRBJ1-1 TRBV27 . . CASTAGGGEAFF TGTGCCAGCACCGCTGGTGGGGGTGAAGCTTTCTTT